This TCR beta chain was retrieved from a study of long-term antiretroviral therapy in people with HIV. General study results and limits: Repertoires looked antigen-experienced, with only a slight naive shift after ART. Samples were collected from the mid-2000s to the late 2010s under possibly less effective ART regimens.

Germline loops: CDR1 SNHLY, CDR2 FYNNEI. The CDR3 loop spans 13 amino acids. Trimming left V 7 bases short and J 5 bases short, with 13 bases between. A word on this clone: Its antigen is undetermined.

The run of the v3.0 immunoSEQ assay was at survey level. TCRdb keeps only in-frame clones here, not all; method: immunoSEQ multiplex PCR. The top ten hold under 2.5% of the sample, which has over 25,000 clones, roughly 97% seen once. V gene TRBV2 combines with J gene TRBJ2-3, with D perhaps matching TRBD1 (6 bases). The receptor comes from a man aged 25-45 years with HIV. The sample consisted of unsorted PBMCs, taken 7.6 years after starting antiretroviral therapy. This chain's CDR3 is CASMWGPGDTQYF. The CDR3 DNA reads as TGTGCCAGCATGTGGGGGCCAGGAGATACGCAGTATTTT.